This T cell receptor beta chain stems from a study of OX40 agonist ivuxolimab in advanced cancers. TCRdb keeps only in-frame clones here, not all; method: immunoSEQ multiplex PCR. The sample yields more than 75,000 clones, under 95% seen once. V lost 1 base and J lost 0, with 16 bases in between. The CDR3 has 18 residues. This rearrangement joins TRBV23-1 to TRBJ1-3; D unclear. TRBV23-1 is reported as an ORF; its role is uncertain. The source is an adult with an advanced solid tumor such as melanoma, head and neck, liver or kidney cancer. The material was CD4+ or CD8+ T cells sorted from blood, obtained in a trial of the OX40 agonist ivuxolimab. CDR3 amino acids: CASSQFRGGPSSGNTIYF. DNA for the CDR3: TGCGCCAGCAGTCAATTTAGAGGTGGACCCAGCTCTGGAAACACCATATATTTT.